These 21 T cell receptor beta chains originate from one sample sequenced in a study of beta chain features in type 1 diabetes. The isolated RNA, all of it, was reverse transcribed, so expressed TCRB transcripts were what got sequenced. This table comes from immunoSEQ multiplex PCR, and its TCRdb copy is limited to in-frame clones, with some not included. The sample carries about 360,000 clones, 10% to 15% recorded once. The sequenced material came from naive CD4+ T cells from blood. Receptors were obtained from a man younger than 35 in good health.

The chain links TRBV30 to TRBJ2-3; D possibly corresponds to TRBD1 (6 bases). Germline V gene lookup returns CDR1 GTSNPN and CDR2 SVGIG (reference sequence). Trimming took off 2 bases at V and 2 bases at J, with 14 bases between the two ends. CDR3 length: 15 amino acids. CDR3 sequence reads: CAWSRLQGPTDTQYF. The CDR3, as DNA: TGTGCCTGGAGTCGGCTACAGGGTCCCACAGATACGCAGTATTTT.

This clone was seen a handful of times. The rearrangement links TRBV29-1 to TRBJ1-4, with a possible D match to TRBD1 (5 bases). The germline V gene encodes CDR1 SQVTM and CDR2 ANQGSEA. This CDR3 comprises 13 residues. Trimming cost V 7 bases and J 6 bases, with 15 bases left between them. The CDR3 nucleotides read TGCAGCGATTATATACGGGGGGATGAAAAACTGTTTTTT. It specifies CSDYIRGDEKLFF.

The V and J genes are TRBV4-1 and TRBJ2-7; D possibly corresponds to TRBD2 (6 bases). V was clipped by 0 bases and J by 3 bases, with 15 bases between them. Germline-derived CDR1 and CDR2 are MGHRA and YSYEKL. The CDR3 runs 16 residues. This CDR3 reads CASSQDLTGVGYEQYF. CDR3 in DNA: TGCGCCAGCAGCCAAGATCTAACGGGAGTGGGCTACGAGCAGTACTTC.

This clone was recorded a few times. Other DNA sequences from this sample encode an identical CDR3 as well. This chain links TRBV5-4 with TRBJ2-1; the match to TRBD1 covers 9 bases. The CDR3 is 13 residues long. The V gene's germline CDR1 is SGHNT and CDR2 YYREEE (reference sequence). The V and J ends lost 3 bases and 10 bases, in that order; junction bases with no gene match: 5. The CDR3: CASSSTGGREQFF. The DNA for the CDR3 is TGTGCCAGCAGCTCGACAGGGGGACGGGAGCAGTTCTTC.

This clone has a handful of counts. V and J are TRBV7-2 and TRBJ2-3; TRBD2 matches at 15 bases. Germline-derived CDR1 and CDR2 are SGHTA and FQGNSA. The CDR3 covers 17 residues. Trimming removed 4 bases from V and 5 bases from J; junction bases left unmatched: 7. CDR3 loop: CASSSRTSGRAGDTQYF. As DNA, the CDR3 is TGTGCCAGCAGCTCTCGGACTAGCGGGAGGGCTGGAGATACGCAGTATTTT.

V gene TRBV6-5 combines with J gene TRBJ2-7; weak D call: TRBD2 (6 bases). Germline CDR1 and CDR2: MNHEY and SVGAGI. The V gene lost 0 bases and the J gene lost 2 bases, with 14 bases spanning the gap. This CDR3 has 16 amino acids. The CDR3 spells CASSYSNLAMPYEQYF. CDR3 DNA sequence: TGTGCCAGCAGTTACTCGAACCTAGCGATGCCCTACGAGCAGTACTTC.

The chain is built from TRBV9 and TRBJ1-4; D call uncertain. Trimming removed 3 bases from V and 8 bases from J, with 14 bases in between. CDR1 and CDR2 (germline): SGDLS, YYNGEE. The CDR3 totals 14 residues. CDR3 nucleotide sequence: TGTGCCAGCAGCGGGACCGCCCGGGAGGAAAAACTGTTTTTT. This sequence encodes CASSGTAREEKLFF.

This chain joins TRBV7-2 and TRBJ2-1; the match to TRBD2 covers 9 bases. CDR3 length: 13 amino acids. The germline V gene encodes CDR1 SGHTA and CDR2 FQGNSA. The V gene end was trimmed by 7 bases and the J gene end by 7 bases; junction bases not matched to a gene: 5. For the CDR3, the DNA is TGTGCCAGCACCACGACTAGCGGAAATGAGCAGTTCTTC. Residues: CASTTTSGNEQFF. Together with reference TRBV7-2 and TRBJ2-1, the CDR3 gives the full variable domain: GAGVSQSPSNKVTEKGKDVELRCDPISGHTALYWYRQSLGQGLEFLIYFQGNSAPDKSGLPSDRFSAERTGGSVSTLTIQRTQQEDSAVYLCASTTTSGNEQFFGPGTRLTVL.

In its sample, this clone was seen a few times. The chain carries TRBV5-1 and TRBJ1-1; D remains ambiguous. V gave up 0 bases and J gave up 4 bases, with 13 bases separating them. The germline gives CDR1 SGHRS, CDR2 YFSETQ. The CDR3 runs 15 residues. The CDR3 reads CASSLGWDRGTEAFF. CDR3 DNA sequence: TGCGCCAGCAGCTTGGGATGGGATCGGGGCACTGAAGCTTTCTTT. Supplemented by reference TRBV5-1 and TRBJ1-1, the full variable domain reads KAGVTQTPRYLIKTRGQQVTLSCSPISGHRSVSWYQQTPGQGLQFLFEYFSETQRNKGNFPGRFSGRQFSNSRSEMNVSTLELGDSALYLCASSLGWDRGTEAFFGQGTRLTVV.

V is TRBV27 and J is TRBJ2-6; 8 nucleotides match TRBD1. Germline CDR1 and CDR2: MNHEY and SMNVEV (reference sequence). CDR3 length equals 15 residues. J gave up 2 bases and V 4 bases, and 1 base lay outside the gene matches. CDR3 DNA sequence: TGTGCCAGCAGTTCGACAGGGGCTGGGGCCAACGTCCTGACTTTC. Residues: CASSSTGAGANVLTF.

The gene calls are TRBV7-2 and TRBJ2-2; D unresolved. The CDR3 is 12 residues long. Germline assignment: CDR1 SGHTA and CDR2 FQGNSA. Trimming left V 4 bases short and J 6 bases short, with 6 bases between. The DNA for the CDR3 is TGTGCCAGCAGCTCGCCGGCCGGGGAGCTGTTTTTT. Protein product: CASSSPAGELFF. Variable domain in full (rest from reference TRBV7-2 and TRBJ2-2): GAGVSQSPSNKVTEKGKDVELRCDPISGHTALYWYRQSLGQGLEFLIYFQGNSAPDKSGLPSDRFSAERTGGSVSTLTIQRTQQEDSAVYLCASSSPAGELFFGEGSRLTVL.

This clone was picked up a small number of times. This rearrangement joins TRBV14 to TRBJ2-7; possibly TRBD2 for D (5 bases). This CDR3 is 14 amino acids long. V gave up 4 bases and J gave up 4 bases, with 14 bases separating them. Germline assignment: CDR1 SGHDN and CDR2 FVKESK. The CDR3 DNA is TGTGCCAGCAGCCCCCACTGGGAGCGGTACGAGCAGTACTTC. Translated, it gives CASSPHWERYEQYF.

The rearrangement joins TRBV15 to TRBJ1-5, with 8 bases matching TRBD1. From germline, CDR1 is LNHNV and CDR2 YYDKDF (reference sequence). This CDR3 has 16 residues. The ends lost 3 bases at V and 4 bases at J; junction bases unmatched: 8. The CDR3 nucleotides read TGTGCCACCAGCAGTAGACAGGGGTTTGGAAATCAGCCCCAGCATTTT. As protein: CATSSRQGFGNQPQHF.

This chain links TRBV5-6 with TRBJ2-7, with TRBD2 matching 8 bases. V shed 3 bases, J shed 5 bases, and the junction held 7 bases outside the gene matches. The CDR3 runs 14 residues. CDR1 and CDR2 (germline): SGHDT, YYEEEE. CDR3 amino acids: CASSSSGGSNEQYF. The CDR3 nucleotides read TGTGCCAGCAGCTCAAGCGGGGGAAGTAACGAGCAGTACTTC.

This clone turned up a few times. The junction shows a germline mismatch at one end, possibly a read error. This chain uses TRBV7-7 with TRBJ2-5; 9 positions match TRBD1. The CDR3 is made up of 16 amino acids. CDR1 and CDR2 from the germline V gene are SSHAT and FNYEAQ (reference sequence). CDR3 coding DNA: TGTGCTAGCAGCTTAGCCCCGGGACAGGGAGAAGAGACCCAGTACTTC. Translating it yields CASSLAPGQGEETQYF.

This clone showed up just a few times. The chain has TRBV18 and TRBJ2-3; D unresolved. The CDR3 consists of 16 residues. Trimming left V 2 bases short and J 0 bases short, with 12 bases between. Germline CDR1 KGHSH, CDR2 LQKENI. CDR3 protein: CASSPSSALSTDTQYF. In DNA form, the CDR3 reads TGTGCCAGCTCACCAAGCAGCGCCCTTAGCACAGATACGCAGTATTTT.

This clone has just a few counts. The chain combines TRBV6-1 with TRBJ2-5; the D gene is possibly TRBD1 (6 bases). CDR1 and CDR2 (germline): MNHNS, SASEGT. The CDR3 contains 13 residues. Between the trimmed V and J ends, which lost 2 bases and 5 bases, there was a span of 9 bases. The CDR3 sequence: CASSERGFETQYF. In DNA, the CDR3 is TGTGCCAGCAGTGAAAGGGGGTTTGAGACCCAGTACTTC.

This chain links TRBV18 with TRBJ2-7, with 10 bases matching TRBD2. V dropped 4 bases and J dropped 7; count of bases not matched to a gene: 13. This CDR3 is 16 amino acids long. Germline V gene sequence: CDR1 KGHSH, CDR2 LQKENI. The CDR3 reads CASSRRELAGVGEQYF. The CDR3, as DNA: TGTGCCAGCTCACGACGGGAGCTAGCGGGAGTGGGGGAGCAGTACTTC.

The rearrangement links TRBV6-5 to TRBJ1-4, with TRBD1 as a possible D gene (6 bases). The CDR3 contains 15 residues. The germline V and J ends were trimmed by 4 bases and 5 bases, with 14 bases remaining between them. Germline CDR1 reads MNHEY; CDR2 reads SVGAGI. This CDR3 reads CASSSVMQGNEKLFF. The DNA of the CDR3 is TGTGCCAGCAGTTCGGTGATGCAGGGGAATGAAAAACTGTTTTTT.

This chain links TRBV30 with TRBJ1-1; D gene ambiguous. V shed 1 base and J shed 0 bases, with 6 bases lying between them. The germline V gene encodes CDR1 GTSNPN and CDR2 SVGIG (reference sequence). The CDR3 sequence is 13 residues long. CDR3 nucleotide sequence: TGTGCCTGGAGTGACCACATGAACACTGAAGCTTTCTTT. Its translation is CAWSDHMNTEAFF.

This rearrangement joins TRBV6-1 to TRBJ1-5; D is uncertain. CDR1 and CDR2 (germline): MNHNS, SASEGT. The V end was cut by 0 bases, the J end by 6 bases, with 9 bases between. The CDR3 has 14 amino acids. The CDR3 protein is CASSEAAVSQPQHF. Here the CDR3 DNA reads TGTGCCAGCAGTGAAGCGGCAGTAAGTCAGCCCCAGCATTTT.